Following are 25 T cell receptor beta chains from one sample sequenced in a study of blood T cell repertoires in COVID-19. The method was immunoSEQ multiplex PCR; TCRdb's version includes in-frame clones alone and lacks a portion of them. The sample contains hundreds of thousands of clones, nearly 90% of which appear only once. Sequencing input: peripheral blood. These receptors all come from a woman in her thirties with COVID-19, enrolled during active disease.

For this clone: Other DNA sequences in the sample encode the same CDR3. The gene calls are TRBV3-1 (or the pseudogene TRBV3-2) and TRBJ1-1; 7 bases are a match to TRBD1. V was pared by 2 bases and J by 1 base, with 1 base of the junction left unmatched. The CDR3 is made up of 14 amino acids. The germline gives CDR1 LGHDT, CDR2 YNNKEL (reference sequence). The CDR3: CASSQNRGNTEAFF. As DNA, the CDR3 is TGTGCCAGCAGCCAAAACAGGGGGAACACTGAAGCTTTCTTT.

The chain combines TRBV3-1 (or the pseudogene TRBV3-2) with TRBJ2-5; D is possibly TRBD1 (6 bases). In germline, CDR1 is LGHDT, CDR2 YNNKEL (reference sequence). This CDR3 contains 14 residues. V dropped 5 bases and J dropped 3 bases, with 13 bases sitting between them. This CDR3 reads CASSTRGTKETQYF. The DNA for the CDR3 is TGTGCCAGCAGCACCAGGGGAACAAAAGAGACCCAGTACTTC.

The chain uses TRBV12-3 or TRBV12-4 and TRBJ2-1; 10 bases match TRBD2. This CDR3 region has 13 residues. Losses at the gene ends were 1 base for V and 15 bases for J; bases not matched to a gene: 6. This CDR3 is CASSLDPSGGGFF. The CDR3 coding sequence is TGTGCCAGCAGTTTAGATCCTAGCGGGGGTGGGTTCTTC.

The CDR3 spells CASSIGPGLAGQETQYF. CDR3 bases: TGTGCCAGTAGTATCGGCCCGGGACTAGCGGGACAAGAGACCCAGTACTTC. The rearrangement joins TRBV19 to TRBJ2-5, with 13 bases that match TRBD2. The ends lost 3 bases at V and 2 bases at J; junction bases unmatched: 6. The CDR3 has 17 amino acids. Per germline, CDR1 LNHDA and CDR2 SQIVND (reference sequence). Filled out from reference TRBV19 and TRBJ2-5, the complete variable domain reads DGGITQSPKYLFRKEGQNVTLSCEQNLNHDAMYWYRQDPGQGLRLIYYSQIVNDFQKGDIAEGYSVSREKKESFPLTVTSAQKNPTAFYLCASSIGPGLAGQETQYFGPGTRLLVL.

J is TRBJ2-5 and V is TRBV5-6; 11 nucleotides line up with TRBD2. This CDR3 has 18 amino acids. With 0 bases clipped from V and 0 bases from J, the junction kept 7 bases outside the gene matches. CDR1 is SGHDT, CDR2 YYEEEE, per germline. This chain's CDR3 is CASSLARTSGGYQETQYF. CDR3 DNA sequence: TGTGCCAGCAGCTTGGCCCGTACTAGCGGGGGTTACCAAGAGACCCAGTACTTC.

The rearrangement links TRBV9 to TRBJ1-1; 10 nucleotides match TRBD1. With 5 bases clipped from V and 1 base from J, the junction kept 14 bases outside the gene matches. The CDR3 is made up of 18 amino acids. CDR1 is SGDLS, CDR2 YYNGEE, per germline. The CDR3 region has the DNA TGTGCCAGCAGGGAAAGCCTGACAGGGGGCGCCCGGAACACTGAAGCTTTCTTT. This encodes CASRESLTGGARNTEAFF.

As DNA, the CDR3 is TGTGCCACCAGCATAGCCCCGCGAATAGGCGATGAGCAGTTCTTC. Translation gives CATSIAPRIGDEQFF. The rearrangement joins TRBV15 to TRBJ2-1, with D unclear. Per germline, CDR1 LNHNV and CDR2 YYDKDF (reference sequence). CDR3 size: 15 residues. The ends were cut back, 4 bases at V and 8 bases at J, with 18 bases in the middle.

The V call is TRBV5-1, the J call TRBJ2-1; D remains ambiguous. CDR1 SGHRS and CDR2 YFSETQ come from the germline V gene. The CDR3 is made up of 13 amino acids. V was trimmed by 0 bases and J by 5 bases, leaving 6 bases between them. The DNA for the CDR3 is TGCGCCAGCAGCTTGGTAGAGAACAATGAGCAGTTCTTC. Its translation: CASSLVENNEQFF.

The chain links TRBV7-6 to TRBJ2-7; TRBD1 is a possible D gene (5 bases). This CDR3 region has 16 residues. In germline, CDR1 is SGHVS, CDR2 FNYEAQ. The V gene lost 1 base and the J gene lost 2 bases, with 15 bases spanning the gap. Here the CDR3 DNA reads TGTGCCAGCAGCTTAGAGGTTTGGGGCAGTACCTACGAGCAGTACTTC. It yields the protein CASSLEVWGSTYEQYF.

V and J are TRBV5-4 and TRBJ1-4; 7 bases are a match to TRBD1. This CDR3 has 15 residues. Per germline, CDR1 SGHNT and CDR2 YYREEE (reference sequence). The V segment lost 3 bases and the J segment 3 bases; nucleotides outside the gene matches: 5. CDR3 nucleotides: TGTGCCAGCAGCTCGAAGGGGGCAGCTAATGAAAAACTGTTTTTT. Amino acid sequence: CASSSKGAANEKLFF.

This chain uses TRBV3-1 (or the pseudogene TRBV3-2) with TRBJ2-1, with 9 bases identical to TRBD2. This CDR3 contains 15 residues. V was clipped by 2 bases and J by 4 bases; unmatched bases: 3. Germline V CDR1 and CDR2: LGHDT, YNNKEL (reference sequence). CDR3 in DNA: TGTGCCAGCAGCCAATCAGCGGGGGGTTACAATGAGCAGTTCTTC. Amino acids: CASSQSAGGYNEQFF.

The table lists this clone with a few counts. The chain employs TRBV5-1 and TRBJ2-2; 13 nucleotides align to TRBD2. In germline, CDR1 is SGHRS, CDR2 YFSETQ. This CDR3 spans 18 amino acids. The trim removed 0 bases at V and 2 bases at J, leaving 4 bases unmatched. CDR3 in DNA: TGCGCCAGCAGCTTGGGGACTAGCGGGGGACCCAACACCGGGGAGCTGTTTTTT. Protein sequence: CASSLGTSGGPNTGELFF.

The chain carries TRBV5-6 and TRBJ2-7; 8 nucleotides match TRBD2. The trim removed 4 bases at V and 2 bases at J, leaving 5 bases unmatched. This CDR3 has 14 residues. Germline CDR1 reads SGHDT; CDR2 reads YYEEEE. DNA for the CDR3: TGTGCCAGCAGCATGGGACTAGGGGCCTACGAGCAGTACTTC. Residues: CASSMGLGAYEQYF.

The chain links TRBV6-5 to TRBJ1-5, with 9 bases aligning to TRBD1. This CDR3 spans 14 amino acids. Looked up from germline, CDR1 is MNHEY and CDR2 is SVGAGI. The junction had 3 bases not matched to a gene; V was cut back by 6 bases and J by 3 bases. CDR3 coding DNA: TGTGCCAGCAGGGGGACAGGGTTCAATCAGCCCCAGCATTTT. Translation: CASRGTGFNQPQHF.

The rearrangement links TRBV15 to TRBJ2-5; TRBD1 matches at 8 bases. This CDR3 region has 17 residues. Losses at the gene ends were 3 bases for V and 4 bases for J; bases not matched to a gene: 13. Germline V CDR1 and CDR2: LNHNV, YYDKDF (reference sequence). CDR3 protein: CATSRGNRGVLGETQYF. The DNA for the CDR3 is TGTGCCACCAGCAGGGGGAACAGGGGGGTCTTGGGAGAGACCCAGTACTTC. Looking up the rest from reference TRBV15 and TRBJ2-5 gives the full variable domain: DAMVIQNPRYQVTQFGKPVTLSCSQTLNHNVMYWYQQKSSQAPKLLFHYYDKDFNNEADTPDNFQSRRPNTSFCFLDIRSPGLGDTAMYLCATSRGNRGVLGETQYFGPGTRLLVL.

The V call is TRBV6-1, the J call TRBJ2-7, with 7 nucleotides matching TRBD2. This CDR3 has 17 amino acids. The germline CDR1 and CDR2 sequences are MNHNS and SASEGT. Trimming cost V 0 bases and J 4 bases; bases outside gene matches: 12. CDR3 residues: CASSEATLGAGPYEQYF. The CDR3 nucleotides are TGTGCCAGCAGTGAAGCCACTCTCGGAGCGGGGCCTTACGAGCAGTACTTC.

This clone was seen only a few times. The chain joins TRBV6-1 to TRBJ1-3; D is unclear. The V and J ends lost 2 bases and 2 bases respectively, with 10 bases between them. Per germline, CDR1 MNHNS and CDR2 SASEGT. The CDR3 is 15 amino acids. The CDR3 reads CASSEMWRTGNTIYF. DNA of the CDR3: TGTGCCAGCAGTGAAATGTGGAGGACTGGAAACACCATATATTTT.

The chain combines TRBV5-1 with TRBJ2-7; possible D gene TRBD2, 5 bases. The V and J ends lost 5 bases and 4 bases respectively, with 13 bases between them. The CDR3 extends over 13 amino acids. From germline, CDR1 is SGHRS and CDR2 YFSETQ. In DNA, the CDR3 is TGCGCCAGCAGTACTGTCGAGGGATACGAGCAGTACTTC. Translated, it gives CASSTVEGYEQYF.

The CDR3 DNA is TGCGCCAGCAGCCCGCAGGGTAGGGTCGGCACCGGGGAGCTGTTTTTT. This gives the protein CASSPQGRVGTGELFF. The genes are TRBV4-1 and TRBJ2-2; possible D gene TRBD1, 5 bases. This CDR3 comprises 16 residues. Germline V gene sequence: CDR1 MGHRA, CDR2 YSYEKL. The V and J ends lost 4 bases and 4 bases respectively, with 16 bases between them.

The chain links TRBV20-1 to TRBJ2-3; tentative D call: TRBD2 (6 bases). Germline values: CDR1 DFQATT, CDR2 SNEGSKA (reference sequence). CDR3 length: 15 amino acids. The V end was cut by 3 bases, the J end by 2 bases, with 15 bases between. The CDR3 spells CSASILALSTDTQYF. The DNA for the CDR3 is TGCAGTGCTAGTATACTAGCCCTATCCACAGATACGCAGTATTTT.

V gene TRBV19 combines with J gene TRBJ1-5, with a possible D match to TRBD1 (6 bases). Germline loops: CDR1 LNHDA, CDR2 SQIVND (reference sequence). The ends were cut back, 5 bases at V and 0 bases at J, with 20 bases in the middle. This CDR3 has 18 amino acids. The DNA of the CDR3 is TGTGCCAGTAGTCTGCGCCCAGGGGTCGGTCGTAGCAATCAGCCCCAGCATTTT. This encodes CASSLRPGVGRSNQPQHF.

For the CDR3, the DNA is TGTGCCACCAGTATGACAGGGGCAATCACAGATACGCAGTATTTT. This encodes CATSMTGAITDTQYF. The chain couples TRBV24-1 to TRBJ2-3, with 8 bases matching TRBD1. Germline V lookup: CDR1 KGHDR, CDR2 SFDVKD. The J segment lost 2 bases and the V segment lost 6 bases, leaving 6 bases of the junction unmatched. The CDR3 sequence is 15 residues long.

The V call is TRBV4-1, the J call TRBJ2-1; TRBD2 might be the D (5 bases). The CDR3 is made up of 16 amino acids. The germline V and J ends were trimmed by 1 base and 8 bases, with 18 bases remaining between them. Germline-derived CDR1 and CDR2 are MGHRA and YSYEKL. The CDR3 spells CASSQAGQSGLDEQFF. The CDR3 DNA is TGCGCCAGCAGCCAAGCGGGCCAGTCGGGGTTGGATGAGCAGTTCTTC.

The V gene is TRBV19, the J gene TRBJ1-2; the D gene is possibly TRBD1 (6 bases). This CDR3 spans 14 amino acids. Germline loops: CDR1 LNHDA, CDR2 SQIVND (reference sequence). V was cut by 5 bases and J by 4 bases, with 14 bases left in between. CDR3 amino acids: CASSSTGTTYGYTF. The CDR3 DNA follows: TGTGCCAGTAGTTCTACCGGGACAACCTATGGCTACACCTTC.

V gene TRBV7-8 combines with J gene TRBJ1-1, with 10 positions matching TRBD1. V was clipped by 1 base and J by 14 bases; unmatched bases: 4. CDR1 SGHVS and CDR2 FQNEAQ come from the germline V gene. The CDR3 consists of 12 residues. In nucleotides, the CDR3 is TGTGCCAGCAGCTTAGTTGGACAGGGGGAATTCTTT. Residues: CASSLVGQGEFF.